A selection of T cell receptor beta chains follows, all from one sample in a study of cytomegalovirus exposure and HLA in healthy donors. Sequencing used immunoSEQ multiplex PCR; TCRdb keeps in-frame clones, though not all of them. The sample lists 100,000 to 150,000 clones, roughly 78% occurring once. Sequenced: PBMCs. The receptors shown here come from a woman aged 40 to 50 in good health and CMV-seronegative. The CDR3 runs from the conserved cysteine through the conserved F or W. D genes are given only for firm matches. Not every row has a clone size; where given, it reads once, few, many or a size class.

D,J,size,V,DNA,CDR3
NA,TRBJ2-4,NA,TRBV6-5,TGTGCCAGCAGCCGTCGGAGGGTGGAAGACATTCAGTACTTC,CASSRRRVEDIQYF
NA,TRBJ2-7,NA,TRBV27,TGTGCCAGCAGTTTTTCAGGAATCTCCTACGAGCAGTACTTC,CASSFSGISYEQYF
NA,TRBJ2-6,NA,TRBV28,TGTGCCAGCAGGGGCGGGGACTCTGGGGCCAACGGCCTGACTTTC,CASRGGDSGANGLTF
TRBD1,TRBJ2-5,NA,TRBV5-1,TGCGCCAGCAGCTTCGGGACAGGGGTTTCGGAGACCCAGTACTTC,CASSFGTGVSETQYF
NA,TRBJ1-1,NA,TRBV6-6,TGTGCCAGCAGTTACTATGGAGGGACTGAAGCTTTCTTT,CASSYYGGTEAFF
NA,TRBJ2-5,NA,TRBV21-1,TGTGCCAGCAGCAAAGACCCATTCGGGGAGACCCAGTACTTC,CASSKDPFGETQYF
NA,TRBJ1-2,NA,TRBV4-2,TGTGCCAGCAGCCAAGATTATCAGGGGCCAGTTGGCTATGGCTACACCTTC,CASSQDYQGPVGYGYTF
NA,TRBJ2-1,NA,TRBV7-9,TGTTCCAGCAGCCTAGGGCTCGGCAGGGGCCTGGCATTTGGGAATGAGCAGTTCTTC,CSSSLGLGRGLAFGNEQFF
NA,TRBJ2-6,NA,TRBV28,TGTGCCAGCAGGCCCGGGTATTTTCCGGACTCTGGGGCCAACGTCCTGACTTTC,CASRPGYFPDSGANVLTF
TRBD1,TRBJ1-2,NA,TRBV6-1,TGTGCCAGCAGTAGACAGGGGGCTAACTATGGCTACACCTTC,CASSRQGANYGYTF
TRBD2,TRBJ2-7,NA,TRBV7-2,TGTGCCAGCAGTTCCTTCTCCTTGGGACTAGCGGGAGGGCCCTACTTC,CASSSFSLGLAGGPYF
NA,TRBJ2-3,NA,TRBV7-9,TGTGCCAGCAGCCCAGAAGCAGATACGCAGTATTTT,CASSPEADTQYF
NA,TRBJ1-1,once,TRBV2,TGTGCCAGCAGTGACAACAGCTTCACTGAAGCTTTCTTT,CASSDNSFTEAFF
TRBD1,TRBJ2-1,NA,TRBV6-5,TGTGCCAGCAGTTACTCCGGGACAGGGTATGAGCAGTTCTTC,CASSYSGTGYEQFF
TRBD2,TRBJ2-1,NA,TRBV5-1,TGCGCCAGCAGCAAGACTAGCGGGAGGGCCGGTGAGCAGTTCTTC,CASSKTSGRAGEQFF
TRBD2,TRBJ2-3,few,TRBV7-3,TGTGCCAGCAGCTTTAGCGGGAGTGGGACAGATACGCAGTATTTT,CASSFSGSGTDTQYF
TRBD1,TRBJ2-5,NA,TRBV4-2,TGTGCCAGCAGCCAACCTGGGACAGCTCAAGAGACCCAGTACTTC,CASSQPGTAQETQYF
NA,TRBJ1-5,NA,TRBV7-8,TGTGCCAGCAGCGTACAGGGAAGCAATCAGCCCCAGCATTTT,CASSVQGSNQPQHF
TRBD2,TRBJ2-7,NA,TRBV9,TGTGCCAGCAGCCCGGGACTAGCGGGAGCGCCATCCTACGAGCAGTACTTC,CASSPGLAGAPSYEQYF
NA,TRBJ2-5,NA,TRBV5-4,TGTGCCAGCAGCTTGTATGAGACCCAGTACTTC,CASSLYETQYF
NA,TRBJ2-3,NA,TRBV7-6,TGTGCCAGCAGCTTATGGACAGCAGATACGCAGTATTTT,CASSLWTADTQYF
NA,TRBJ1-1,once,TRBV2,TGTGCCAGCAGTGAGGGGGAGGGTGGGCACACTGAAGCTTTCTTT,CASSEGEGGHTEAFF
TRBD1,TRBJ1-2,few,TRBV9,TGTGCCAGCAGCAGTAGCCGGGACAGGGTGGGTGGCTACACCTTC,CASSSSRDRVGGYTF
TRBD2,TRBJ2-5,NA,TRBV9,TGTGCCAGCAGCGTTGTAGCGGGAGAGGGGGAGACCCAGTACTTC,CASSVVAGEGETQYF
NA,TRBJ2-3,NA,TRBV18,TGTGCCAGCTCACCCAGGGGCTCTAGCACAGATACGCAGTATTTT,CASSPRGSSTDTQYF
TRBD1,TRBJ1-2,NA,TRBV2,TGTGCCAGCCAATCTAGGACAGGGGGCTCTTTCTATGGCTACACCTTC,CASQSRTGGSFYGYTF
NA,TRBJ1-1,NA,TRBV29-1,TGCAGCGTTGTCCCCCCCGGGAGGCGGGTCGAAGCTTTCTTT,CSVVPPGRRVEAFF
NA,TRBJ1-1,NA,TRBV7-9,TGTGCCAGCAGCTCGTACAGGGCCACCGGGCAGGCTTTCTTT,CASSSYRATGQAFF
TRBD1,TRBJ2-7,NA,TRBV27,TGTGCCAGCAGTAGTGGACAGGGCATTCACGAGCAGTACTTC,CASSSGQGIHEQYF
NA,TRBJ2-1,NA,TRBV10-1,TGCGCCAGCAGTTTCCCTCACAATGAGCAGTTCTTC,CASSFPHNEQFF
NA,TRBJ1-3,NA,TRBV28,TGTGCCAGCAGTTTATGGGAGGGGCTTGGAAACACCATATATTTT,CASSLWEGLGNTIYF
NA,TRBJ2-6,NA,TRBV27,TGTGCCAGCACCATAAAGGGTTCATGGGGCTCCAACGGCCTGACTTTC,CASTIKGSWGSNGLTF
TRBD2,TRBJ2-2,NA,TRBV5-8,TGTGCCAGCATCCCCGGACTAGCGGGAGGAGCCGGGGAGCTGTTTTTT,CASIPGLAGGAGELFF
TRBD1,TRBJ1-1,NA,TRBV6-5,TGTGCCAGCAGTTGGAACAGGGGGCAGGACACTGAAGCTTTCTTT,CASSWNRGQDTEAFF
NA,TRBJ2-7,NA,TRBV2,TGTGCCAACCAGCCGGGACGGGGGTTTGGCGAGCAGTACTTC,CANQPGRGFGEQYF
TRBD1,TRBJ2-7,NA,TRBV27,TGTGCCAGCGCCGGGACAGGGTACTACGAGCAGTACTTC,CASAGTGYYEQYF
NA,TRBJ2-7,once,TRBV4-3,TGCGCCAGCAGCCCGAGGGGGGGCGAGCAGTACTTC,CASSPRGGEQYF
TRBD1,TRBJ1-2,NA,TRBV19,TGTGCCAGTAGGGCCGGACAGGCCGGAGGTGACTATGGCTACACCTTC,CASRAGQAGGDYGYTF
NA,TRBJ1-5,NA,TRBV28,TGTGCCAGCAGGTTTTATAGCAATCAGCCCCAGCATTTT,CASRFYSNQPQHF
NA,TRBJ2-1,NA,TRBV15,TGTGCCACCAGCAGCGGTTACAATGAGCAGTTCTTC,CATSSGYNEQFF
TRBD1,TRBJ1-2,NA,TRBV19,TGTGCCAGTAGAGACAGGGCAACCTATGGCTACACCTTC,CASRDRATYGYTF
NA,TRBJ2-1,NA,TRBV5-5,TGTGCCAGCAGCCCGGACGGGAGCTCCTACAATGAGCAGTTCTTC,CASSPDGSSYNEQFF
TRBD1,TRBJ1-2,NA,TRBV29-1,TGCAGCGTTGCCGTGGGACAGGGGCGCGGGGCCTTC,CSVAVGQGRGAF
NA,TRBJ2-3,NA,TRBV5-4,TGTGCCAGCAGCTTGGGGGACTGGAGCGCAGATACGCAGTATTTT,CASSLGDWSADTQYF
NA,TRBJ1-5,NA,TRBV7-2,TGTGCCAGCAGCTGGGGGGTCAGCGGTCAGCATTTT,CASSWGVSGQHF
TRBD2,TRBJ2-7,few,TRBV9,TGTGCCAGCAGCCCCCGGACTAGCGGAGATTACGAGCAGTACTTC,CASSPRTSGDYEQYF
NA,TRBJ2-3,NA,TRBV5-1,TGCGCCAGTAACCGGAGCCCGGGTGATACGCAGTATTTT,CASNRSPGDTQYF
TRBD2,TRBJ2-3,NA,TRBV7-9,TGTGCCTCTCGAGATCTAGCGGGAGGATCAGATACGCAGTATTTT,CASRDLAGGSDTQYF
TRBD1,TRBJ2-2,NA,TRBV28,TGTGCCAGCAGTTTTCGGGCAGGGGGTGGCGGGGAGCTGTTTTTT,CASSFRAGGGGELFF
NA,TRBJ1-6,once,TRBV7-2,TGTGCCAGCAGCCCCACACAGCTCTATAATTCACCCCTCCACTTT,CASSPTQLYNSPLHF
NA,TRBJ2-3,NA,TRBV6-1,TGTGCCAGCGTTCACAGCAACACAGATACGCAGTATTTT,CASVHSNTDTQYF
NA,TRBJ1-5,NA,TRBV2,TGTGCCAGCAGTGACTATAATAGCAATCAGCCCCAGCATTTT,CASSDYNSNQPQHF